Listed below are T cell receptor beta chains from one sample, sequenced in a study of cytomegalovirus exposure and HLA in healthy donors. TCRdb's copy holds only in-frame clones and misses some; the assay was immunoSEQ multiplex PCR. The sample comprises nearly 200,000 clones, about 89% of which are singletons, and 1.3% rests with the top ten. Sequencing was performed on PBMCs. These receptors were taken from a man under 40 in good health and CMV-seronegative. The CDR3 runs from the conserved cysteine through the conserved F or W. The order of the fields is D gene, J gene, clone size, V gene, CDR3 DNA, CDR3 protein. D genes are given only for firm matches. Part of the rows lack a size; the others show once, few, many or a class for expanded clones.

TRBD2 TRBJ2-3 NA TRBV6-4 TGTGCCAGCAGTCCCCGAGGGACTAGCGGGGGGGCGTATCTACATTTT CASSPRGTSGGAYLHF
NA TRBJ2-7 NA TRBV6-5 TGTGCCAGCAGTTACTCCACAGGCGGTGAGCAGTACTTC CASSYSTGGEQYF
NA TRBJ1-4 NA TRBV6-4 TGTGCCCACCCCCCAGGGGTCGGTGAAAAACTGTTTTTT CAHPPGVGEKLFF
TRBD1 TRBJ2-7 NA TRBV19 TGTGCCAGTAGAACCCGGACAGGGGCCGCCTACGAGCAGTACTTC CASRTRTGAAYEQYF
TRBD1 TRBJ1-1 NA TRBV29-1 TGCAGCGCAACCCGACAGGGGGCGGGCACTGAAGCTTTCTTT CSATRQGAGTEAFF
TRBD2 TRBJ2-7 NA TRBV19 TGTGCCAGTAGTGCGTACGGGGGTGACGGGGGGGCCTACGAGCAGTACTTC CASSAYGGDGGAYEQYF
NA TRBJ1-6 NA TRBV5-4 TGTGCCAGCAGCCCGGGGGGGGCTTACTCCTATAATTCACCCCTCCACTTT CASSPGGAYSYNSPLHF
TRBD1 TRBJ2-1 NA TRBV28 TGTGCCAGCAGTGACAGGGGCTCCTACAATGAGCAGTTCTTC CASSDRGSYNEQFF
NA TRBJ1-4 NA TRBV14 TGTGCCAGCAGCCCCTGGATAGGGACTTCAACTAATGAAAAACTGTTTTTT CASSPWIGTSTNEKLFF
NA TRBJ2-7 NA TRBV11-2 TGTGCCAGCAGCGCCCAGGCCGGGACTCTCAACGAGCAGTACTTC CASSAQAGTLNEQYF
TRBD1 TRBJ1-1 NA TRBV5-1 TGCGCCAGCAGCTTGGTACCGGGACAGGGCCCTGAAGCTTTCTTT CASSLVPGQGPEAFF
NA TRBJ2-1 NA TRBV4-3 TGCGCCAGCAGCTTAACAGAACAGACTGAGCAGTTCTTC CASSLTEQTEQFF
NA TRBJ1-1 NA TRBV5-6 TGTGCCAGCAGCTACCCGGACACTGAAGCTTTCTTT CASSYPDTEAFF
NA TRBJ1-5 NA TRBV2 TGTGCCAGTCTAATCTCTCCAAATCAGCCCCAGCATTTT CASLISPNQPQHF
TRBD2 TRBJ2-1 NA TRBV11-2 TGTGCCAGCAGCTTAATCTTCGGACTAGCGGGAGGGGAGGGAGATGAGCAGTTCTTC CASSLIFGLAGGEGDEQFF
TRBD1 TRBJ1-2 NA TRBV27 TGTGCCAGCAGTTCTCCCTGGACAGGGCCCCGGGGGGGCTACACCTTC CASSSPWTGPRGGYTF
NA TRBJ1-2 NA TRBV9 TGTGCCAGCAGCATTGGGACTGTAGCTAACTATGGCTACACCTTC CASSIGTVANYGYTF
NA TRBJ1-2 NA TRBV19 TGTGCCAGTAGTCCCCTTCAGGGGCGTTTGGACTATGGCTACACCTTC CASSPLQGRLDYGYTF
TRBD2 TRBJ2-7 NA TRBV30 TGTGCCTGGAGGGCACCCGGGACTAGCGTCAACTACGAGCAGTACTTC CAWRAPGTSVNYEQYF
TRBD2 TRBJ2-7 once TRBV4-2 TGTGCCAGCAGCGACGTGGGGGGGACTAGATACTACGAGCAGTGCTTC CASSDVGGTRYYEQCF
TRBD1 TRBJ1-6 NA TRBV5-4 TGTGCCAGCAGCTTGGCGTCAGGGGGATATAATTCACCCCTCCACTTT CASSLASGGYNSPLHF
NA TRBJ1-2 NA TRBV28 TGTGCCAGCAGGAGGCGAGGAGGCACTGAAACCTATGGCTACACCTTC CASRRRGGTETYGYTF
TRBD1 TRBJ2-7 NA TRBV7-8 TGTGCCAGCAGACGGACCGGGACAGCGGACTACGAGCAGTACTTC CASRRTGTADYEQYF
NA TRBJ1-6 NA TRBV23-1 TGCGCCAGCAGTCCGGACGGGGCACCCCTCCACTTT CASSPDGAPLHF
NA TRBJ1-5 NA TRBV29-1 TGCAGCGTTGGAGGGTTCGATAGCAATCAGCCCCAGCATTTT CSVGGFDSNQPQHF
NA TRBJ2-5 NA TRBV2 TGTGCCAGCAGTGAAAACAGGGCGGGAGAGACCCAGTACTTC CASSENRAGETQYF
TRBD1 TRBJ1-5 NA TRBV7-9 TGTGCCAGCGGGACAGGGGGAGGTCAGCCCCAGCATTTT CASGTGGGQPQHF
NA TRBJ1-1 NA TRBV10-1 TGCGCCAGCAGTGACCGGAGGGGGAACACTGAAGCTTTCTTT CASSDRRGNTEAFF
NA TRBJ1-5 NA TRBV6-5 TGTGCCAGCAGTTACGGGACACCCCGATACGGTTGGGCCCAGCATTTT CASSYGTPRYGWAQHF
TRBD1 TRBJ1-2 NA TRBV18 TGTGCCAGCTCACCTGTTGGGACAGGGTTACCCTACTTC CASSPVGTGLPYF
NA TRBJ2-1 NA TRBV7-2 TGTGCCAGCAGCTTAGCTAGCTCTTATGAGCAGTTCTTC CASSLASSYEQFF
TRBD2 TRBJ2-7 NA TRBV19 TGTGCCAGTAGTATCGCCTGGCGGGGGGACACCTACGAGCAGTACTTC CASSIAWRGDTYEQYF
NA TRBJ1-1 once TRBV5-1 TGCGCCAGCAGCTTGGAATTTACAGACAAGACTGAAGCTTTCTTT CASSLEFTDKTEAFF
TRBD2 TRBJ2-2 NA TRBV11-2 TGTGCCAGCAGTCGTGGGGGGGGATCGACGAACACCGGGGAGCTGTTTTTT CASSRGGGSTNTGELFF
NA TRBJ2-7 NA TRBV20-1 TGCAGTGCTAGACATCTCTACGAGCAGTACTTC CSARHLYEQYF
NA TRBJ2-3 NA TRBV4-1 TGCGCCAGCAGCCACCTAACGAACACAGATACGCAGTATTTT CASSHLTNTDTQYF
NA TRBJ1-6 NA TRBV18 TGTGCCAGCTCACCACCCGGGACACAAAATTCACCCCTCCACTTT CASSPPGTQNSPLHF
NA TRBJ1-1 once TRBV2 TGTGCCAGCAGCCGGGAGGGGGGGCAGAACACTGAAGCTTTCTTT CASSREGGQNTEAFF
TRBD1 TRBJ2-3 NA TRBV11-3 TGTGCCAGCAGCTTAAGGACAGGGGCAGATACGCAGTATTTT CASSLRTGADTQYF
NA TRBJ1-5 NA TRBV2 TGTGCCAGCAGTGAGCGCAGGCTGGGCGATCAGCCCCAGCATTTT CASSERRLGDQPQHF
TRBD1 TRBJ2-7 NA TRBV28 TGTGCCACTACGACTGACAGGGGAAACGAGCAGTACTTC CATTTDRGNEQYF
TRBD2 TRBJ2-7 few TRBV9 TGTGCCAGCAGCGTACTAGCGGGGCCTTCAGAACAGTACTTC CASSVLAGPSEQYF
TRBD1 TRBJ1-1 NA TRBV4-3 TGCGCCAGCAGCCAGGGGACAGGGAGAGGCACTGAAGCTTTCTTT CASSQGTGRGTEAFF
NA TRBJ1-1 NA TRBV11-2 TGTGCCAGCAGCCCGTCGCGGGGATCGAACACTGAAGCTTTCTTT CASSPSRGSNTEAFF
NA TRBJ1-5 NA TRBV7-5 TGTGCCAGAAGCTTAATCGGGCAGCCCCAGCATTTT CARSLIGQPQHF